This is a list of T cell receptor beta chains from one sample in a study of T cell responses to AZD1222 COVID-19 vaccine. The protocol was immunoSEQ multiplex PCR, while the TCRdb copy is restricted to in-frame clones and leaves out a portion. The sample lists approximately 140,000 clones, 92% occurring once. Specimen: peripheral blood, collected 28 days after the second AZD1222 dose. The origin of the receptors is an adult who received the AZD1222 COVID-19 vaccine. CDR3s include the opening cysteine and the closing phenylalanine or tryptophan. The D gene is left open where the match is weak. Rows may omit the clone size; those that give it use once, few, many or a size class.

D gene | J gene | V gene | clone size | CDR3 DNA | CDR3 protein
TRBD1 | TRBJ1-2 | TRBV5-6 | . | TGTGCCAGCAGCCCCGCCGGGACAGGGGGAGCTAACTATGGCTACACCTTC | CASSPAGTGGANYGYTF
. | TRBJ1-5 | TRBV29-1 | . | TGCAGCGCCGTTTTGGATAGCAATCAGCCCCAGCATTTT | CSAVLDSNQPQHF
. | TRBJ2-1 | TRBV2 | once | TGTGCCAGCAGTGAACTGGACGGGCTTTTCAATGAGCAGTTCTTC | CASSELDGLFNEQFF
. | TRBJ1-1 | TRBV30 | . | TGTGCCTGGAGTGTTGAAGGTGAAGCTTTCTTT | CAWSVEGEAFF
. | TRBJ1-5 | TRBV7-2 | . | TGTGCCAGCAGCTTAGATTTCGATGGGCCCCAGCATTTT | CASSLDFDGPQHF
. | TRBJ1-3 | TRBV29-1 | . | TGCAGCGCCAGGGAAGGGGCTGGAAACACCATATATTTT | CSAREGAGNTIYF
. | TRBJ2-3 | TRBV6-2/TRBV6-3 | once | TGTGCCAGCAGTCTATTTGGACAGACTCTCGCAGATACGCAGTATTTT | CASSLFGQTLADTQYF
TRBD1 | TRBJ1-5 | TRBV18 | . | TGTGCCAGCTCAGCAACCCGACAGGGCAGCAATCAGCCCCAGCATTTT | CASSATRQGSNQPQHF
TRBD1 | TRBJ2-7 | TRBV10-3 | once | TGTGCCATCAGTAAATCCCAAGCGACCGGGACAGAGGTAGCCTACGAGCAGTACTTC | CAISKSQATGTEVAYEQYF
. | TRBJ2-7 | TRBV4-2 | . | TGTGCCAGCAGCCAAGTCACAGGGAGGGACGAGCAGTACTTC | CASSQVTGRDEQYF
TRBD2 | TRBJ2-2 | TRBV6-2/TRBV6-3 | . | TGTGCCAGCAGTTCGGGACTAGCGGGAAACACCGGGGAGCTGTTTTTT | CASSSGLAGNTGELFF
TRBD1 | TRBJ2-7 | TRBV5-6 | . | TGTGCCAGCAGCTGGGGGACAGGGGGCGCCCTGGACGAGCAGTACTTC | CASSWGTGGALDEQYF
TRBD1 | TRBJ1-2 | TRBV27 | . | TGTGCCAGCAGTTCCCTCGGGACAGGGGAGGTTGGCTACACCTTC | CASSSLGTGEVGYTF
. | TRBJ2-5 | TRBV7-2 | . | TGTGCCAGCAGCTTAGGCGGCCCTCAGTCCCAAGAGACCCAGTACTTC | CASSLGGPQSQETQYF
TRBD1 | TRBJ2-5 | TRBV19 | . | TGTGCCAGTAGTAGGGGCGGACAGGGGTTTGAGACCCAGTACTTC | CASSRGGQGFETQYF
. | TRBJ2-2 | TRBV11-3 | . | TGTGCCAGCAGCTTAGCAGGTAGCGCCTTAACCGGGGAGCTGTTTTTT | CASSLAGSALTGELFF